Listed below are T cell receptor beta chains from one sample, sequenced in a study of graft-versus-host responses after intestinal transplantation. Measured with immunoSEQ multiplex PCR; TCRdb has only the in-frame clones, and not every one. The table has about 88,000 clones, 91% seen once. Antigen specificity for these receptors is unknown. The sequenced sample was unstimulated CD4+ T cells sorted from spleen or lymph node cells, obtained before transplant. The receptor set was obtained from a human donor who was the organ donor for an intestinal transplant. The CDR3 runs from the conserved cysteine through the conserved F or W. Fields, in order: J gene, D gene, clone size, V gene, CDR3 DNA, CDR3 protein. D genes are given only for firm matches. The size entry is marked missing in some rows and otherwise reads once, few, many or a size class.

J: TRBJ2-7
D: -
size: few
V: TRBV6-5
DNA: TGTGCCAGCAGTTACTCAACGGGGGTCTCCTACGAGCAGTACTTC
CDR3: CASSYSTGVSYEQYF

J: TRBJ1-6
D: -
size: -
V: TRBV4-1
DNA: TGCGCCAGCAGCCCGGGGTTGGGATGGAATTCACCCCTCCACTTT
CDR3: CASSPGLGWNSPLHF

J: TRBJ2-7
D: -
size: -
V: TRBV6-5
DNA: TGTGCCAGCAGTGAGGCTAGCTCCTACGAGCAGTACTTC
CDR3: CASSEASSYEQYF

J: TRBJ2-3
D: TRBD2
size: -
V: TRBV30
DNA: TGTGCCTGGAGAGAACTAGCGGTGGGCACAGATACGCAGTATTTT
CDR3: CAWRELAVGTDTQYF

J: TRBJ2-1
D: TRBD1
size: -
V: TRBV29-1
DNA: TGCAGCGTTGAAGATTCGACAGGGCTCCTAAGTCTCTACAATGAGCAGTTCTTC
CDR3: CSVEDSTGLLSLYNEQFF

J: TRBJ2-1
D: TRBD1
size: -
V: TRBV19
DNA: TGTGCCAGGGCCGGGACAGGGGCCTACAATGAGCAGTTCTTC
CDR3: CARAGTGAYNEQFF

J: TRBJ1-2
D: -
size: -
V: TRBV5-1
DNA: TGCGCCAGCAGCTCCCCGACAGAGACAAACTATGGCTACACCTTC
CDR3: CASSSPTETNYGYTF

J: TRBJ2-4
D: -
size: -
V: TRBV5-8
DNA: TGTGCCAGCAGCTTTCAGGGAATAGCCAAAAACATTCAGTACTTC
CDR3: CASSFQGIAKNIQYF

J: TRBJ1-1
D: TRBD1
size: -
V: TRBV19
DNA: TGTGCCAGTAGTATCGACAGGGGAGGACTTCGCACTGAAGCTTTCTTT
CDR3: CASSIDRGGLRTEAFF

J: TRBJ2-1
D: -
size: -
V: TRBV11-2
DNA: TGTGCCAGCAGCTTGGTCGGGGGCTCCTACAATGAGCAGTTCTTC
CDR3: CASSLVGGSYNEQFF

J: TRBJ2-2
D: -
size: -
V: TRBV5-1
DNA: TGCGCCAGCATGGGCCTCGTGGCCACCGGGGAGCTGTTTTTT
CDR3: CASMGLVATGELFF

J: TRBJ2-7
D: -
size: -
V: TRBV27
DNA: TGTGCCAGCAGTCTGGACAGGGAGGGCTCCTACGAGCAGTACTTC
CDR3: CASSLDREGSYEQYF

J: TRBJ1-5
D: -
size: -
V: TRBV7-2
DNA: TGTGCCAGCAGCTTAGCCGTGAATCAGCCCCAGCATTTT
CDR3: CASSLAVNQPQHF

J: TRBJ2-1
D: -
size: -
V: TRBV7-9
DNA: TGTGCCAGCTCCCTTAGCTCCTACAATGAGCAGTTCTTC
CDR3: CASSLSSYNEQFF

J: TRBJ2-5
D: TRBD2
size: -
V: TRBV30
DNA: TGTGCCTGGAGTGGCGACGGACCCGGGGGGACCGGGGCCCAGTACTTC
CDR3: CAWSGDGPGGTGAQYF

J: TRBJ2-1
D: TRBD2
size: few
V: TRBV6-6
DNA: TGTGCCAGCAGTTACTATAGCGGGAGGGCCTATGAGCAGTTCTTC
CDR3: CASSYYSGRAYEQFF

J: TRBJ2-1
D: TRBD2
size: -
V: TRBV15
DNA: TGTGCCACCAGCAGAGATAGAAATCCAACTAGCGGGAGGGACAATGAGCAGTTCTTC
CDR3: CATSRDRNPTSGRDNEQFF

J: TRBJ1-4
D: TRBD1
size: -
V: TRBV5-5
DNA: TGTGCCAGCAGCTTACAGGGGGCGCCTAGTGAAAAACTGTTTTTT
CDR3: CASSLQGAPSEKLFF

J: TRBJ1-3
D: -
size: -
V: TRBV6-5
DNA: TGTGCCAGCAGTTACTCGGCCTCAAGGCGGGACACCATATATTTT
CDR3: CASSYSASRRDTIYF

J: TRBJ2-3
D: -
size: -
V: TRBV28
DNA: TGTGCCAGCAGTTTTGGAGGGGTGAGCACAGATACGCAGTATTTT
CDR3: CASSFGGVSTDTQYF

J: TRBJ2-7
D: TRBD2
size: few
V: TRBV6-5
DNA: TGTGCCAGCAGTACGACCGGGACTAGCCCCTACGAGCAGTACTTC
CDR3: CASSTTGTSPYEQYF

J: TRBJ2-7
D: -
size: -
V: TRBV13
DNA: TGTGCCAGCAGCTTAGTTGGCGGAACCTACGAGCAGTACTTC
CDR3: CASSLVGGTYEQYF

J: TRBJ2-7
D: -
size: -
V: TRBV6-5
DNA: TGTGCCAGCAGTAACTCACAGGGTTCCCTCTACGAGCAGTACTTC
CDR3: CASSNSQGSLYEQYF

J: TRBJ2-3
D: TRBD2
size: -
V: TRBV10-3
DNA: TGTGCCATCAGGGGGACTAGCGGGGGGGCAGATACGCAGTATTTT
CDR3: CAIRGTSGGADTQYF

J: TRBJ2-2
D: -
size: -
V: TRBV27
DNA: TGTGCCAGCAGTCCCTGGACTTACTGGTCAACCGGGGAGCTGTTTTTT
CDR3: CASSPWTYWSTGELFF

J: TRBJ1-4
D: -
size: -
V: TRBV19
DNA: TGTGCCTCAGGAGGGGGGGCTGCTAATGAAAAACTGTTTTTT
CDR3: CASGGGAANEKLFF

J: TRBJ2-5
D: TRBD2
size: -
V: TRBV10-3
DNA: TGTGCCATCAGTGAACGGGGGGGGCAAGAGACCCAGTACTTC
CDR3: CAISERGGQETQYF

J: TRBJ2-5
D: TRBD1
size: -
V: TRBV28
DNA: TGTGCCAGCAGTTCCGCCGGGACAGTGCAAGAGACCCAGTACTTC
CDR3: CASSSAGTVQETQYF

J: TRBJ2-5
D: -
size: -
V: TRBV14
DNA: TGTGCCAGCAGCGAACTCCAGGGGCCGGAGACCCAGTACTTC
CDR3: CASSELQGPETQYF

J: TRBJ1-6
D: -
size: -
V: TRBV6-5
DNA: TGTGCCAGCAGTAGGACAGTGGTGAGCTCACCCCTCCACTTT
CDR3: CASSRTVVSSPLHF

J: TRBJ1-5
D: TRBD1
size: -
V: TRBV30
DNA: TGTGCCTGGAGTGGAGGGACAGGGGGACTGTATGGCAATCAGCCCCAGCATTTT
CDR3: CAWSGGTGGLYGNQPQHF

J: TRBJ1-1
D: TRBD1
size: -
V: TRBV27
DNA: TGTGCCAGCAAGCGGACAGGGTGGGTCACTGAAGCTTTCTTT
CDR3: CASKRTGWVTEAFF

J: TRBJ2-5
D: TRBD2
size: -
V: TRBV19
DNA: TGTGCCAGTAGTATACCTGGACTAGGACAAGAGACCCAGTACTTC
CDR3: CASSIPGLGQETQYF

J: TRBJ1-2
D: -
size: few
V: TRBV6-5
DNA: TGTGCCAGCAGTTACGGAGGCAGAAACTATGGCTACACCTTC
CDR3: CASSYGGRNYGYTF

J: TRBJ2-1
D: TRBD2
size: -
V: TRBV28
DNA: TGTGCCAGCAGTTTAGGTGGGACTAGCGGGGTCTACAATGAGCAGTTCTTC
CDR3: CASSLGGTSGVYNEQFF

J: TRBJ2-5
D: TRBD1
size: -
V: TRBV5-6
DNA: TGTGCCAGTGTCTTGGGACAGGGTAGCAAGACCCAGTACTTC
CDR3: CASVLGQGSKTQYF

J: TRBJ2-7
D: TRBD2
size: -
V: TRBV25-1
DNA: TGTGCCAGCAGTGTACGGGCGGGGGGCTCCTACGAGCAGTACTTC
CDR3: CASSVRAGGSYEQYF

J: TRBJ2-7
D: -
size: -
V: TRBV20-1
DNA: TGCAGCGGCGGCGGTGCCTACGAGCAGTACTTC
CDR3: CSGGGAYEQYF

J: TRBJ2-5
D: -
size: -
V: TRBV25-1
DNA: TGTGCCAGCAGTGATCCGGGGAAAGAGACCCAGTACTTC
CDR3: CASSDPGKETQYF

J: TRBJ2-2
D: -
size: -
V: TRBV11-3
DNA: TGTGCCAGCAGCTTAGCAGGGAACACCGGGGAGCTGTTTTTT
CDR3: CASSLAGNTGELFF

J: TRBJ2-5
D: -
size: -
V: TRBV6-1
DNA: TGTGCCAGCAGTCCCAAAGAGACCCAGTACTTC
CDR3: CASSPKETQYF

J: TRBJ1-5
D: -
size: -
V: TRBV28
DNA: TGTGCCAGCAGTTTTAAGGGACTCAATCAGCCCCAGCATTTT
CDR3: CASSFKGLNQPQHF

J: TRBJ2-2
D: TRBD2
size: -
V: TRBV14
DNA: TGTGCCAGCAGCCAAGTAGCGGGGAACACCGGGGAGCTGTTTTTT
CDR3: CASSQVAGNTGELFF

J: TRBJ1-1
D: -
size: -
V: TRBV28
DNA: TGTGCCAGCAGTGGGGAGGGGCTTGGCTTAAAAGCTTTCTTT
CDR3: CASSGEGLGLKAFF

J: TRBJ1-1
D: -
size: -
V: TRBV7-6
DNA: TGTGCCAGCAGCTTAAACAGGGTTGGTGAAGCTTTCTTT
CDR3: CASSLNRVGEAFF

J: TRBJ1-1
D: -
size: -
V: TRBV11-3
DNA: TGTGCCAGCAGCTTGGGACAACCAGGTAACACTGAAGCTTTCTTT
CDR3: CASSLGQPGNTEAFF